These 7 T cell receptor beta chains originate from one sample sequenced in a study of T cell repertoires in cytomegalovirus infection. MiXCR, applied by TCRdb to the reads, yields one record per CDR3 protein. This repertoire shows more than 140,000 distinct CDR3 sequences, approximately 5.9% found once; its top ten account for roughly 18%. The sequencing input was PBMCs. The receptors originated from a human donor in good health (CMV status not recorded). Some clones in this sample may be carry-over from other donors' samples.

This clonotype was counted at least ten times. V is TRBV15 and J is TRBJ2-7, with 9 nucleotides matching TRBD1. This CDR3 spans 15 amino acids. Germline V gene lookup returns CDR1 LNHNV and CDR2 YYDKDF (reference sequence). J gave up 0 bases and V 4 bases, and 4 bases lay outside the gene matches. CDR3 sequence: CATSNDRGSSYEQYF. CDR3 sequence (DNA): TGTGCCACCAGCAACGACAGGGGGAGCTCCTACGAGCAGTACTTC.

Many counts were recorded for this clonotype. The chain employs TRBV10-1 and TRBJ2-3; 15 nucleotides align to TRBD2. The germline gives CDR1 WNHNN, CDR2 SYGVQD (reference sequence). This CDR3 is built from 19 residues. V gave up 3 bases and J gave up 5 bases; unmatched junction bases: 12. CDR3 residues: CASSDPGLAGGVGEDTQYF. In nucleotides, the CDR3 is TGCGCCAGCAGTGACCCCGGACTAGCGGGGGGGGTCGGGGAAGATACGCAGTATTTT.

This clonotype was counted only a few times. A read error may account for a junction end that differs from germline. This rearrangement joins TRBV29-1 to TRBJ2-2, with 7 bases lining up with TRBD2. The germline CDR1 and CDR2 sequences are SQVTM and ANQGSEA. CDR3 length equals 18 residues. CDR3 protein: CSVEVSGGGGWNTGELFF. DNA for the CDR3: TGCAGCGTGGAAGTTTCGGGCGGGGGTGGGTGGAACACCGGGGAGCTGTTTTTT.

In this sample, this clonotype turned up many times. This could be a read error, since a much larger clone is one nucleotide away. The chain recombines TRBV13 with TRBJ2-5, with no clear D. V gave up 2 bases and J gave up 4 bases, with 2 bases separating them. The CDR3 is 11 residues long. Germline V gives CDR1 PRHDT, CDR2 FYEKMQ (reference sequence). CDR3 sequence (DNA): TGTGCCAGCAGCTTACGAGAGACCCAGTACTTC. It encodes CASSLRETQYF.

As DNA, the CDR3 is TGCGCCAGCAGCTTGGAGGAGGGTGGAACCTACGAGCAGTACTTC. This gives the protein CASSLEEGGTYEQYF. The chain carries TRBV5-1 and TRBJ2-7; D might be TRBD2 (6 bases). The V and J ends lost 0 bases and 2 bases respectively, with 12 bases between them. The CDR3 is 15 amino acids. Germline V gene sequence: CDR1 SGHRS, CDR2 YFSETQ.

This clonotype was counted many times. The V call is TRBV7-8, the J call TRBJ1-1; 10 bases align to TRBD1. V lost 2 bases to trimming and J lost 6 bases; unmatched junction nucleotides: 6. CDR1 is SGHVS, CDR2 FQNEAQ, per germline. The CDR3 loop spans 15 amino acids. The CDR3 loop reads CASSLLDRGGSEAFF. CDR3 bases: TGTGCCAGCAGCTTATTGGACAGGGGGGGTTCTGAAGCTTTCTTT.

This clonotype was found a few times. This chain uses TRBV20-1 with TRBJ2-3; 8 nucleotides agree with TRBD2. Trimming cost V 1 base and J 5 bases; bases outside gene matches: 5. Germline CDR1 is DFQATT and CDR2 is SNEGSKA (reference sequence). The CDR3 spans 14 residues. The CDR3 loop reads CSARAGGPGDTQYF. CDR3 nucleotides: TGCAGTGCTAGAGCGGGGGGGCCAGGAGATACGCAGTATTTT.